The present TCR beta chain was sequenced within a study of control samples from healthy donors and cancer patients. Sequencing was performed with immunoSEQ multiplex PCR; in TCRdb, only in-frame clones are kept and a portion is missing. The sample lists 55,000 to 90,000 clones, over 70% occurring once. Per germline, CDR1 LGHNA and CDR2 YNFKEQ. V shed 4 bases and J shed 0 bases, with 9 bases lying between them. The CDR3 runs 15 residues. The sequence derives from a man between 50 and 59 years old in good health. This chain links TRBV4-2 with TRBJ2-2; D might be TRBD1 or TRBD2, each matching 5 bases. Sequencing input: blood. CDR3 protein: CASSPRGANTGELFF. Here the CDR3 DNA reads TGTGCCAGCAGCCCGCGAGGGGCGAACACCGGGGAGCTGTTTTTT.